A selection of T cell receptor beta chains follows, all from one sample in a study of blood T cell repertoires in COVID-19. Produced via immunoSEQ multiplex PCR; TCRdb's table is partial and in-frame only. The table shows about 200,000 clones, with around nine tenths occurring only once. What was sequenced was peripheral blood. These receptors came from a man aged 50-60 years with COVID-19, enrolled during active disease. CDR3s include the opening cysteine and the closing phenylalanine or tryptophan. Fields, in order: clone size, V gene, J gene, D gene, CDR3 protein, CDR3 DNA. The D gene is left open where the match is weak. Clone size is shown for a subset of rows, as once, few, many or a class of expanded clone.

-	TRBV3-1/TRBV3-2	TRBJ1-4	-	CASRSAGAIEKLFF	TGTGCCAGCAGATCCGCGGGGGCCATTGAAAAACTGTTTTTT
few	TRBV7-3	TRBJ2-2	-	CASSFPAENTGELFF	TGTGCCAGCAGCTTCCCCGCAGAGAACACCGGGGAGCTGTTTTTT
-	TRBV7-8	TRBJ2-2	TRBD1	CASRFYGTGDTGELFF	TGTGCCAGCAGATTCTACGGGACAGGGGACACCGGGGAGCTGTTTTTT
-	TRBV28	TRBJ1-2	TRBD1	CASSLSMRGRGYGYTF	TGTGCCAGCAGTTTAAGTATGAGGGGGCGAGGTTATGGCTACACCTTC
once	TRBV7-2	TRBJ2-7	TRBD2	CASSVLAGGYEQYF	TGTGCCAGCAGCGTACTAGCGGGGGGCTACGAGCAGTACTTC
-	TRBV10-3	TRBJ2-7	TRBD2	CAISATSGSINEQYF	TGTGCCATCAGTGCTACTAGCGGGAGTATCAACGAGCAGTACTTC
-	TRBV12-3/TRBV12-4	TRBJ2-1	-	CASRIGVEQFF	TGTGCCAGCAGAATAGGAGTCGAGCAGTTCTTC
-	TRBV7-3	TRBJ2-3	TRBD1	CASSPTGAGTDTQYF	TGTGCCAGCAGCCCAACAGGGGCCGGGACAGATACGCAGTATTTT
-	TRBV9	TRBJ2-4	TRBD2	CASSVDAGGGQNIQYF	TGTGCCAGCAGCGTAGACGCGGGAGGAGGGCAAAACATTCAGTACTTC
-	TRBV19	TRBJ1-5	-	CASSTSRYSNQPQHF	TGTGCCAGTAGTACATCACGATACTCTAATCAGCCCCAGCATTTT
-	TRBV4-1	TRBJ2-1	TRBD1	CASSRKDRGYNEQFF	TGCGCCAGCAGCCGAAAAGACAGGGGCTACAATGAGCAGTTCTTC
-	TRBV7-6	TRBJ1-3	TRBD1	CASSPMGQSSGNTIYF	TGTGCCAGCAGCCCCATGGGACAGAGCTCTGGAAACACCATATATTTT
-	TRBV27	TRBJ1-1	TRBD1	CASSKTGGNTEAFF	TGTGCCAGCAGTAAGACAGGGGGGAACACTGAAGCTTTCTTT
-	TRBV10-1	TRBJ1-2	-	CASRNTSPGLYGYTF	TGCGCCAGCAGAAACACCTCACCGGGTCTGTATGGCTACACCTTC
-	TRBV2	TRBJ1-2	-	CASSSSYRVGYGYTF	TGTGCCAGCAGTTCGAGCTACAGGGTGGGGTATGGCTACACCTTC
-	TRBV7-2	TRBJ2-7	TRBD2	CASSYGTSGSEQYF	TGTGCCAGCAGCTATGGGACTAGCGGGAGCGAGCAGTACTTC
-	TRBV5-6	TRBJ2-1	TRBD2	CASSLALWTSGYNEQFF	TGTGCCAGCAGCTTGGCCTTGTGGACTAGCGGTTACAATGAGCAGTTCTTC